These 23 T cell receptor beta chains came from one sample sequenced in a study of radiotherapy plus CTLA-4 blockade in lung cancer. Some clones are missing from TCRdb's copy, which holds only in-frame ones; the method was immunoSEQ multiplex PCR. The sample holds approximately 28,000 clones; roughly 80% are singletons and the top ten take 7.7%. The sample in question was peripheral blood, obtained from a patient treated with radiotherapy plus ipilimumab. The receptors shown here come from a human donor with non-small cell lung cancer who had stable disease on radiotherapy plus ipilimumab.

The chain carries TRBV5-4 and TRBJ1-1; 7 nucleotides line up with TRBD1. The CDR3 spans 13 residues. Germline CDR1 reads SGHNT; CDR2 reads YYREEE (reference sequence). J was trimmed by 6 bases and V by 5 bases; bases with no gene match: 7. The CDR3 DNA is TGTGCCAGCAGTTTACAGGGGACTGCTGAAGCTTTCTTT. Translating it yields CASSLQGTAEAFF. Based on the CDR3 plus reference TRBV5-4 and TRBJ1-1, the full variable domain is ETGVTQSPTHLIKTRGQQVTLRCSSQSGHNTVSWYQQALGQGPQFIFQYYREEENGRGNFPPRFSGLQFPNYSSELNVNALELDDSALYLCASSLQGTAEAFFGQGTRLTVV.

CDR3 in amino acids: CASSLGQGLLNYGYTF. Written as DNA, the CDR3 is TGTGCCAGCAGCTTGGGACAGGGGTTACTAAACTATGGCTACACCTTC. The chain has TRBV5-6 and TRBJ1-2; 8 nucleotides match TRBD1. V shed 0 bases and J 2 bases; nucleotides not matched to a gene: 6. CDR3 length: 16 amino acids. Germline CDR1 is SGHDT and CDR2 is YYEEEE.

A few counts support this clone. The rearrangement uses TRBV9 and TRBJ1-1, with 9 positions matching TRBD1. The CDR3 runs to 14 residues. CDR1 is SGDLS and CDR2 is YYNGEE in the germline V gene. V lost 0 bases, J lost 8 bases, and 5 bases stayed unmatched. The CDR3 sequence is CASSVEGQGVEAFF. The CDR3 nucleotides read TGTGCCAGCAGCGTAGAGGGACAGGGAGTAGAAGCTTTCTTT.

The V call is TRBV20-1, the J call TRBJ2-3; D unresolved. This CDR3 is 11 amino acids long. V was shortened by 6 bases and J by 4 bases, with 8 bases between the two germline ends. CDR1 is DFQATT, CDR2 SNEGSKA, per germline (reference sequence). In DNA form, the CDR3 reads TGCAGTGCACCTTCTGCAGATACGCAGTATTTT. It is translated as CSAPSADTQYF.

The chain uses TRBV5-6 and TRBJ2-2; the match to TRBD1 covers 9 bases. V gave up 4 bases and J gave up 6 bases; unmatched junction bases: 10. The CDR3 runs 16 residues. Germline V gives CDR1 SGHDT, CDR2 YYEEEE. The CDR3 protein is CASSPPGTGTPGELFF. In DNA, the CDR3 is TGTGCCAGCAGCCCCCCCGGGACAGGGACGCCCGGGGAGCTGTTTTTT.

The V and J genes are TRBV4-1 and TRBJ1-2; D not resolved. This CDR3 comprises 12 residues. The V gene's germline CDR1 is MGHRA and CDR2 YSYEKL. V dropped 0 bases and J dropped 13 bases, with 12 bases sitting between them. Here the CDR3 reads CASSQDLKGATF. The DNA of the CDR3 is TGCGCCAGCAGCCAAGATTTGAAGGGAGCCACCTTC.

There are a few counts of this clone. The V and J genes are TRBV19 and TRBJ2-1, with D possibly matching TRBD2 (6 bases). Trimming cost V 5 bases and J 4 bases, with 12 bases left between them. Germline V gene sequence: CDR1 LNHDA, CDR2 SQIVND (reference sequence). This CDR3 is 14 amino acids long. DNA for the CDR3: TGTGCCAGTAGTCGCGGGGCGTTATACAATGAGCAGTTCTTC. Its protein product is CASSRGALYNEQFF.

The genes are TRBV7-9 and TRBJ2-6, with D unclear. Germline V gene lookup returns CDR1 SEHNR and CDR2 FQNEAQ (reference sequence). The length of the CDR3 is 14 residues. Trimming shortened V by 1 base and J by 4 bases, and 5 bases separated the two germline ends. CDR3 nucleotide sequence: TGTGCCAGCAGCTTAGGTGTAGGGGCCAACGTCCTGACTTTC. Amino acid sequence: CASSLGVGANVLTF.

V gene TRBV4-2 combines with J gene TRBJ1-6; TRBD1 aligns across 8 bases. The CDR3 sequence is 14 residues long. Germline trimming cut 4 bases from V and 7 bases from J; bases unmatched to any gene: 3. The germline CDR1 and CDR2 sequences are LGHNA and YNFKEQ. In DNA form, the CDR3 reads TGTGCCAGCAGCCGGGACAGGACAAATTCACCCCTCCACTTT. Protein: CASSRDRTNSPLHF.

J is TRBJ1-2 and V is TRBV6-1; no definite D call. This CDR3 comprises 13 residues. The ends were cut back, 7 bases at V and 4 bases at J, with 13 bases in the middle. Germline assignment: CDR1 MNHNS and CDR2 SASEGT. The CDR3 DNA reads TGTGCCAGCACTGTGGCAGACTCCTATGGCTACACCTTC. Translation gives CASTVADSYGYTF.

The rearrangement uses TRBV28 and TRBJ2-7; weak D call: TRBD1 (5 bases). The CDR3 covers 13 residues. Germline V gene lookup returns CDR1 MDHEN and CDR2 SYDVKM. Trimming left V 5 bases short and J 4 bases short, with 12 bases between. The CDR3 spells CASSIDSSYEQYV. The CDR3 nucleotides read TGTGCCAGCAGTATTGACAGCAGTTACGAGCAGTACGTC.

The chain has TRBV5-1 and TRBJ2-5; 9 bases align to TRBD2. This CDR3 spans 17 amino acids. The trim removed 1 base at V and 0 bases at J, leaving 7 bases unmatched. Germline CDR1 is SGHRS and CDR2 is YFSETQ. CDR3 protein: CASSLRRAGGNQETQYF. The CDR3 region has the DNA TGCGCCAGCAGCTTGAGAAGGGCGGGGGGGAACCAAGAGACCCAGTACTTC.

The count of this clone is one. V and J are TRBV6-5 and TRBJ1-5, with TRBD1 as a possible D gene (6 bases). The CDR3 is 15 amino acids. Trimming shortened V by 2 bases and J by 5 bases, and 13 bases separated the two germline ends. Germline CDR1 MNHEY, CDR2 SVGAGI. CDR3 amino acids: CASSYTAGADQPQHF. DNA of the CDR3: TGTGCCAGCAGTTACACAGCGGGGGCGGATCAGCCCCAGCATTTT.

The chain joins TRBV5-1 to TRBJ1-4; 7 positions agree with TRBD1. Looked up from germline, CDR1 is SGHRS and CDR2 is YFSETQ. This CDR3 has 16 amino acids. Trimming took 3 bases from V and 0 from J; bases not matched to a gene: 5. The CDR3 is CASSSTGTATNEKLFF. The CDR3 coding sequence is TGCGCCAGCAGCTCGACAGGGACGGCAACTAATGAAAAACTGTTTTTT.

The chain uses TRBV2 and TRBJ2-1, with a tentative D call TRBD2 (6 bases). The V gene's germline CDR1 is SNHLY and CDR2 FYNNEI. The CDR3 length is 15 residues. The V gene lost 5 bases and the J gene lost 2 bases, with 13 bases spanning the gap. As DNA, the CDR3 is TGTGCCAGCAGTCGGACGGGGGTGGCCTACAATGAGCAGTTCTTC. Protein: CASSRTGVAYNEQFF. Filled out from reference TRBV2 and TRBJ2-1, the complete variable domain reads EPEVTQTPSHQVTQMGQEVILRCVPISNHLYFYWYRQILGQKVEFLVSFYNNEISEKSEIFDDQFSVERPDGSNFTLKIRSTKLEDSAMYFCASSRTGVAYNEQFFGPGTRLTVL.

The chain has TRBV11-3 and TRBJ2-2; 8 positions match TRBD1. The CDR3 sequence is 16 residues long. The V gene end was trimmed by 2 bases and the J gene end by 5 bases; junction bases not matched to a gene: 7. Germline V gene lookup returns CDR1 SGHNT and CDR2 YENEEA. The CDR3, as DNA: TGTGCCAGCAGCTTAATGTTCCAGGGGGCGACCGGGGAGCTGTTTTTT. It codes for CASSLMFQGATGELFF. Full variable domain (outside the CDR3, taken from reference TRBV11-3 and TRBJ2-2): EAGVVQSPRYKIIEKKQPVAFWCNPISGHNTLYWYLQNLGQGPELLIRYENEEAVDDSQLPKDRFSAERLKGVDSTLKIQPAELGDSAVYLCASSLMFQGATGELFFGEGSRLTVL.

In nucleotides, the CDR3 is TGTGCCAGCTCCGAACAGAAGGGCAATTCACCCCTCCACTTT. Protein: CASSEQKGNSPLHF. V is TRBV6-1 and J is TRBJ1-6, with D unresolved. CDR1 and CDR2 (germline): MNHNS, SASEGT. The CDR3 sequence is 14 residues long. V was trimmed by 8 bases and J by 7 bases, leaving 15 bases between them.

The V call is TRBV18, the J call TRBJ1-4; unclear D gene. Germline CDR1 and CDR2: KGHSH and LQKENI. CDR3 length: 16 residues. Trimming pared 2 bases from V and 2 bases from J, leaving 12 bases between. The CDR3 DNA reads TGTGCCAGCTCACCAAATACGAGGGCTACTAATGAAAAACTGTTTTTT. Protein product: CASSPNTRATNEKLFF. Full variable domain (rest looked up from reference TRBV18 and TRBJ1-4): NAGVMQNPRHLVRRRGQEARLRCSPMKGHSHVYWYRQLPEEGLKFMVYLQKENIIDESGMPKERFSAEFPKEGPSILRIQQVVRGDSAAYFCASSPNTRATNEKLFFGSGTQLSVL.

The chain links TRBV29-1 to TRBJ1-2; TRBD1 matches at 7 bases. Trimming at V came to 6 bases and at J to 7 bases, leaving 14 bases not matched to a gene. The CDR3 has 14 residues. Looked up from germline, CDR1 is SQVTM and CDR2 is ANQGSEA. The CDR3 sequence is CSVVHHLTGSGYTF. The CDR3 nucleotides are TGCAGCGTAGTGCACCATCTGACAGGGAGTGGCTACACCTTC.

V is TRBV19 and J is TRBJ1-6; 7 bases are shared with TRBD1. Germline V gene data show CDR1 as LNHDA and CDR2 as SQIVND (reference sequence). J lost 7 bases, V lost 6 bases, and 12 bases had no gene match. CDR3 size: 16 residues. In nucleotides, the CDR3 is TGTGCCAGTAGCACAACACCCGGGACAGTAAATTCACCCCTCCACTTT. Translation gives CASSTTPGTVNSPLHF.

This clone was recorded a few times. The rearrangement joins TRBV10-1 to TRBJ2-6; D is uncertain. The CDR3 covers 16 residues. Trimming removed 5 bases from V and 1 base from J, with 12 bases in between. Per germline, CDR1 WNHNN and CDR2 SYGVQD (reference sequence). DNA of the CDR3: TGCGCCAGCAGTCCCGATGGCCCTTCTGGGGCCAACGTCCTGACTTTC. It encodes CASSPDGPSGANVLTF.

The V and J genes are TRBV18 and TRBJ2-7; TRBD1 matches at 8 bases. Germline CDR1 is KGHSH and CDR2 is LQKENI. V lost 1 base and J lost 4; bases outside the gene matches: 3. This CDR3 has 14 residues. The CDR3 sequence is CASSPRTGQYEQYV. The CDR3 DNA reads TGTGCCAGCTCACCACGGACAGGGCAGTACGAGCAGTACGTC.

The V call is TRBV27, the J call TRBJ2-2; the match to TRBD1 covers 8 bases. Unmatched junction bases numbered 4, after V lost 4 bases and J lost 3 bases. The V gene's germline CDR1 is MNHEY and CDR2 SMNVEV (reference sequence). The CDR3 has 15 amino acids. CDR3 protein: CASSSGDRHTGELFF. In DNA, the CDR3 is TGTGCCAGCAGTTCTGGGGACAGGCACACCGGGGAGCTGTTTTTT.